The rows below give T cell receptor beta chains drawn from one sample of a study of blood T cells in healthy people across ages. MiXCR was run by TCRdb on the 5' RACE reads, yielding one entry per CDR3 protein. The sample shows hundreds of thousands of distinct CDR3 sequences, 45% to 50% of them seen only once. Sequenced material: blood. These receptors all come from a woman aged 55-69 years in good health. CDR3s leave out the opening cysteine and the closing phenylalanine or tryptophan.

V	J	CDR3
TRBV7-6	TRBJ1-5	ASSRDGNSNQPQH
TRBV4-3	.	ASSQEGGTVYNEQY
TRBV6-2/TRBV6-3	TRBJ1-2	ASSYRAAEGYT
TRBV7-3	TRBJ1-6	ASSSSGSHSPLH
TRBV7-3	TRBJ2-1	ASSSRPDRGPYNEQF
TRBV20-1	TRBJ2-7	SVFGPGAGVIYEQY
TRBV27	TRBJ2-3	ASTPRGRGRTQY
TRBV27	TRBJ1-5	ASSLSAVFSNQPQH
TRBV28	TRBJ2-5	ASSLGDRGATQY
TRBV6-6	TRBJ2-1	ASSYVGGGGNEQF
TRBV7-9	TRBJ2-1	ASGGRTGNEQF
TRBV11-2	TRBJ2-4	ASSLVRGPVDIRY
TRBV7-3	TRBJ2-1	ASSTGAGVGNEQF
TRBV5-1	TRBJ2-1	ASSLVVGTTQPNEQF